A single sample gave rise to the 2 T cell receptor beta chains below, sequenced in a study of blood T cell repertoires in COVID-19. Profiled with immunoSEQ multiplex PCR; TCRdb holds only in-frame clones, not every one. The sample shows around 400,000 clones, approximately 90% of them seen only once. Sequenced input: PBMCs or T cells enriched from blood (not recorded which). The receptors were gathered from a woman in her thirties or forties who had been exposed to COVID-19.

The CDR3 nucleotides read TGCGCCAGCAGCCCATCGGGGAGTATTAACTATGGCTACACCTTC. Residues: CASSPSGSINYGYTF. The V and J genes are TRBV5-1 and TRBJ1-2, with D unclear. With 4 bases removed from V and 1 base from J, the gap between germline ends came to 14 bases. CDR1 SGHRS and CDR2 YFSETQ come from the germline V gene. The CDR3 extends over 15 amino acids.

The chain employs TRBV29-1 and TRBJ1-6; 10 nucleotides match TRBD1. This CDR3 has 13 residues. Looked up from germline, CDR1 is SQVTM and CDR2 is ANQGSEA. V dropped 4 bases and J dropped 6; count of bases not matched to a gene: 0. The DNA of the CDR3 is TGCAGCGTTGGGACAGGGGGTAATTCACCCCTCCACTTT. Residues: CSVGTGGNSPLHF.